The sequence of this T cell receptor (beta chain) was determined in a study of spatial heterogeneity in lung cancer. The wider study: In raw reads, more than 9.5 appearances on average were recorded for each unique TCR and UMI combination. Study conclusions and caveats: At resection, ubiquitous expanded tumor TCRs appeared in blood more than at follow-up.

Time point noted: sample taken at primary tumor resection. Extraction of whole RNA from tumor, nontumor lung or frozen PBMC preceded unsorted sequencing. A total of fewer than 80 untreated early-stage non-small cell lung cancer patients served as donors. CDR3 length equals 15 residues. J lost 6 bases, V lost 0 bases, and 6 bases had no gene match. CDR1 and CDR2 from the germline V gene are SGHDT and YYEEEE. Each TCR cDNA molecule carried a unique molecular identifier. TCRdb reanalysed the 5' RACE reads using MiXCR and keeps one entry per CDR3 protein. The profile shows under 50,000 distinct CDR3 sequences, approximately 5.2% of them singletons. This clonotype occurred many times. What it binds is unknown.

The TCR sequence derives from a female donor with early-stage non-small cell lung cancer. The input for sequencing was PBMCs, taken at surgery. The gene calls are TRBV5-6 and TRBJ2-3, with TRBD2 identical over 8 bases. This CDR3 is CASSLGLASVDTQYF. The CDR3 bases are TGTGCCAGCAGCTTGGGACTAGCGTCAGTCGATACGCAGTATTTT.